This TCR beta chain was captured by sequencing in a study of blood T cell repertoires in COVID-19. Study-wide context: Samples representing acute and convalescent COVID-19 were sourced from the United States, Italy and Spain. Sources were T cells, B-cell-depleted T cells, or PBMCs; the material itself was cDNA or gDNA.

The CDR3 totals 15 residues. V lost 0 bases and J lost 3; bases outside the gene matches: 5. CDR1 is SGDLS, CDR2 YYNGEE, per germline. The protocol was immunoSEQ multiplex PCR, while the TCRdb copy is restricted to in-frame clones and leaves out a portion. The data hold about 80,000 clones, with 88% observed a single time. This TCR came from an elderly woman with acute or convalescent COVID-19. Sequencing was carried out using peripheral blood. The chain couples TRBV9 to TRBJ2-5; 7 nucleotides line up with TRBD1. The CDR3 DNA follows: TGTGCCAGCAGCGTAGAAGGGGACAGCGAAGAGACCCAGTACTTC. Its translation: CASSVEGDSEETQYF.